Sequencing of this T cell receptor beta chain was carried out in a study of Tregs in tolerant kidney transplant recipients. V was cut by 0 bases and J by 1 base, with 8 bases left in between. Germline values: CDR1 SGHTS, CDR2 YDEGEE. The CDR3 has 14 amino acids. Study results and caveats: Activated donor B cell expansion appeared to reveal the most relevant donor-specific TCRbeta repertoire.

TCRdb's copy holds only in-frame clones and misses some; the assay was immunoSEQ multiplex PCR. The table includes about 87,000 clones, under 95% detected once. On this clone: The antigen is not known.

V is TRBV5-8 and J is TRBJ2-7; maybe TRBD2 (5 bases). The receptor's source is a human donor who received a combined kidney and bone marrow transplant. The material sequenced was CD4+ T cells from blood, taken before the transplant. Here the CDR3 reads CASSLGGYSYEQYF. The CDR3 bases are TGTGCCAGCAGCTTGGGAGGGTATTCCTACGAGCAGTACTTC. Based on the CDR3 plus reference TRBV5-8 and TRBJ2-7, the full variable domain is EAGVTQSPTHLIKTRGQQATLRCSPISGHTSVYWYQQALGLGLQFLLWYDEGEERNRGNFPPRFSGRQFPNYSSELNVNALELEDSALYLCASSLGGYSYEQYFGPGTRLTVT.